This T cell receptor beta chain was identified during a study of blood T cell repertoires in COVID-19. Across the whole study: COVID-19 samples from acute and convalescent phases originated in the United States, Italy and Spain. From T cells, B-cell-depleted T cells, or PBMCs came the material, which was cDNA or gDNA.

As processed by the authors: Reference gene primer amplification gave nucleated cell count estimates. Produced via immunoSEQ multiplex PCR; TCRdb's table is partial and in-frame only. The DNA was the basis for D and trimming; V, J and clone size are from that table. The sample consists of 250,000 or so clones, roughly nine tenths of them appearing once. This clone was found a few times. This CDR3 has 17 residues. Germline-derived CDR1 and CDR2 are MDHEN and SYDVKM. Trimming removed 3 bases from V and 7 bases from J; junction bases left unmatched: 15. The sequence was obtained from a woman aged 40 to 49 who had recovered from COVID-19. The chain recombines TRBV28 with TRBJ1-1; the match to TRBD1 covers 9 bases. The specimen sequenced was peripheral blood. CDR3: CASSFKVRGTGLDEAFF. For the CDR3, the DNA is TGTGCCAGCAGTTTTAAGGTCCGCGGGACAGGGCTAGATGAAGCTTTCTTT.